The T cell receptor beta chain under discussion was sequenced for a study of lymphopenia after photon versus proton radiotherapy. This table comes from immunoSEQ multiplex PCR, and its TCRdb copy is limited to in-frame clones, with some not included. The sample consists of roughly 35,000 clones, 70% to 90% of them appearing once. The germline V gene encodes CDR1 SQVTM and CDR2 ANQGSEA. The CDR3 is 14 amino acids. Between the trimmed V and J ends, which lost 7 bases and 4 bases, there was a span of 14 bases. Study-wide results and caveats: Post-nadir TCR diversity decline inversely tracked overall survival among those who died.

In the case of this clone: The antigen is unknown.

The material was peripheral blood, obtained from a patient treated with photon-based radiotherapy. The TCR was taken from a man aged 50 to 60 with gastric cancer. The V and J genes are TRBV29-1 and TRBJ2-6; D uncertain. CDR3 sequence reads: CSATKESGANVLTF. CDR3 in DNA: TGCAGCGCCACGAAGGAATCCGGGGCCAACGTCCTGACTTTC.